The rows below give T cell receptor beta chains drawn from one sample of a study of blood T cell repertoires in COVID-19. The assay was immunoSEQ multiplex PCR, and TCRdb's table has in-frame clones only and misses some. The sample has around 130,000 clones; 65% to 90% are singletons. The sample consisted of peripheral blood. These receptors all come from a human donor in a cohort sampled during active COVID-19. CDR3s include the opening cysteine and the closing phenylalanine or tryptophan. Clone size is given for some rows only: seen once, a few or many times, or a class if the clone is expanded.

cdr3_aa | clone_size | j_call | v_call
CASSPRSGGRYEQFF | . | TRBJ2-1 | TRBV9
CASTPRGGNEQFF | . | TRBJ2-1 | TRBV7-9
CSVGQGATEAFF | . | TRBJ1-1 | TRBV29-1
CASSWPNMGQNEQYF | . | TRBJ2-7 | TRBV5-1
CASSQREGVGYTF | . | TRBJ1-2 | TRBV3-1/TRBV3-2
CASSLAELTVSSYEQYF | once | TRBJ2-7 | TRBV5-1
CASSPSGVNYGYTF | . | TRBJ1-2 | TRBV7-9
CASSRTTEAFF | . | TRBJ1-1 | TRBV5-6
CASSFDRVAQPQHF | . | TRBJ1-5 | TRBV7-8
CASSLQGAGNTIYF | . | TRBJ1-3 | TRBV28
CASSPLELPDSPLHF | . | TRBJ1-6 | TRBV18
CATSGSGGLWEQFF | . | TRBJ2-1 | TRBV15
CASSSADRGSTDTQYF | . | TRBJ2-3 | TRBV5-1
CSVDRQGARGYTF | . | TRBJ1-2 | TRBV29-1
CASSLVVTSGGPRIDEQFF | once | TRBJ2-1 | TRBV7-2
CASSLGGRANEKLFF | . | TRBJ1-4 | TRBV5-4
CASNPNRAGNQPQHF | . | TRBJ1-5 | TRBV19
CASSQGGRGLNIQYF | . | TRBJ2-4 | TRBV4-2
CASSLGQGGEQYF | . | TRBJ2-7 | TRBV5-1
CASTQTGLNSPLHF | few | TRBJ1-6 | TRBV19
CASTPGGGYEQYF | many | TRBJ2-7 | TRBV27
CASSQISSGGTAYNEQFF | once | TRBJ2-1 | TRBV5-1
CASSQGEGNTGELFF | few | TRBJ2-2 | TRBV5-1
CASSVTGEGGYREQYF | . | TRBJ2-7 | TRBV6-1
CASSLSRQGSGELFF | . | TRBJ2-2 | TRBV28
CASSHLDRVYDGYTF | . | TRBJ1-2 | TRBV3-1/TRBV3-2